One and the same sample provided the 26 T cell receptor beta chains below, sequenced in a study of response to subunit inactivated influenza vaccine. TCRdb recomputed calls from the RT-PCR reads with MiXCR, one row per CDR3 protein. Altogether some 500,000 distinct CDR3 sequences are present, 13% being singletons, with the ten largest covering around 13%. Sample: PBMCs from blood, taken around seven weeks after vaccination. These receptor sequences come from a man aged 50 to 60 who received an inactivated influenza vaccine.

This clonotype was seen a handful of times. V gene TRBV2 combines with J gene TRBJ1-2, with D maybe TRBD1 (5 bases). V lost 10 bases, J lost 8 bases, and 20 bases lay in between. There are 13 residues in the CDR3. Germline assignment: CDR1 SNHLY and CDR2 FYNNEI. In DNA form, the CDR3 reads TGTGCCACCGCAAACAGCAGGGCCAGCGGCTACACCTTC. Translated: CATANSRASGYTF.

V usage is TRBV7-9 and J usage is TRBJ2-5; 7 positions agree with TRBD2. The CDR3 covers 12 residues. In germline, CDR1 is SEHNR, CDR2 FQNEAQ (reference sequence). With 3 bases clipped from V and 5 bases from J, the junction kept 0 bases outside the gene matches. For the CDR3, the DNA is TGTGCCAGCAGCTTTAGCGGGGAGACCCAGTACTTC. Translation: CASSFSGETQYF. Filled out from reference TRBV7-9 and TRBJ2-5, the complete variable domain reads DTGVSQNPRHKITKRGQNVTFRCDPISEHNRLYWYRQTLGQGPEFLTYFQNEAQLEKSRLLSDRFSAERPKGSFSTLEIQRTEQGDSAMYLCASSFSGETQYFGPGTRLLVL.

In this sample, this clonotype turned up many times. This chain joins TRBV29-1 and TRBJ2-7, with 7 bases matching TRBD1. The ends lost 6 bases at V and 2 bases at J; junction bases unmatched: 7. CDR1 and CDR2 (germline): SQVTM, ANQGSEA. The CDR3 sequence is 13 residues long. The CDR3 bases are TGCAGCGTCAGACAGGGTAGAGCCTACGAGCAGTACTTC. Encoded protein: CSVRQGRAYEQYF.

This clonotype has ten or more counts. J is TRBJ2-7 and V is TRBV5-1; 8 bases are a match to TRBD1. The CDR3 totals 14 residues. Unmatched junction bases numbered 9, after V lost 4 bases and J lost 6 bases. CDR1 and CDR2 from the germline V gene are SGHRS and YFSETQ. CDR3 region: CASSQSTGASEQYF. CDR3 sequence (DNA): TGCGCCAGCAGCCAATCGACAGGGGCCTCCGAGCAGTACTTC.

This rearrangement joins TRBV10-3 to TRBJ2-5; weak D call: TRBD1 (5 bases). The CDR3 spans 15 residues. Deletions cut 5 bases from V and 2 bases from J, with 15 bases between. The germline gives CDR1 ENHRY, CDR2 SYGVKD. CDR3: CAISLTAGQQETQYF. The CDR3 bases are TGTGCCATCAGTCTCACCGCAGGGCAGCAAGAGACCCAGTACTTC.

In its sample, this clonotype was seen many times. The V and J genes are TRBV20-1 and TRBJ2-3; 8 positions agree with TRBD1. Germline V gives CDR1 DFQATT, CDR2 SNEGSKA (reference sequence). This CDR3 is 13 amino acids long. V lost 3 bases and J lost 11; bases outside the gene matches: 10. The CDR3 protein is CSARSPTGGLQYF. The CDR3 coding sequence is TGCAGTGCTAGGAGCCCCACAGGGGGGTTGCAGTATTTT.

This clonotype showed up just a few times. The chain recombines TRBV29-1 with TRBJ2-3; perhaps TRBD2 as D (6 bases). CDR1 and CDR2 from the germline V gene are SQVTM and ANQGSEA. V was shortened by 4 bases and J by 6 bases, with 20 bases between the two germline ends. The CDR3 loop spans 15 amino acids. This chain's CDR3 is CSVGSPMGGTDTQYF. In DNA, the CDR3 is TGCAGCGTTGGGTCCCCGATGGGGGGTACTGATACGCAGTATTTT.

This clonotype was picked up a small number of times. The chain couples TRBV6-1 to TRBJ2-5; D is unresolved. V was pared by 7 bases and J by 5 bases, with 11 bases between. Looked up from germline, CDR1 is MNHNS and CDR2 is SASEGT. CDR3 length: 12 residues. The DNA of the CDR3 is TGTGCCAGCACCCCATTCCAGGAGACCCAGTACTTC. This gives the protein CASTPFQETQYF.

Many counts were recorded for this clonotype. The chain links TRBV29-1 to TRBJ2-1, with a tentative D call TRBD2 (6 bases). The CDR3 consists of 13 residues. The germline V gene encodes CDR1 SQVTM and CDR2 ANQGSEA. The V end lost 4 bases, the J end lost 6 bases, and 13 bases lay between the germline ends. This CDR3 reads CSVARTIGNEQFF. In DNA form, the CDR3 reads TGCAGCGTTGCCAGGACTATTGGCAATGAGCAGTTCTTC.

This clonotype was picked up a small number of times. The chain uses TRBV10-3 and TRBJ2-7; 9 bases match TRBD1. The CDR3 is made up of 14 amino acids. With V trimmed by 10 bases and J by 5 bases, 12 bases remained unmatched. Germline V gives CDR1 ENHRY, CDR2 SYGVKD. The CDR3 reads CASGRARDRDEQYF. The CDR3 DNA reads as TGTGCCAGCGGTCGCGCCCGGGACAGGGACGAGCAGTACTTC.

This clonotype has at least ten counts. The chain carries TRBV7-9 and TRBJ2-5; D call uncertain. V was cut by 0 bases and J by 4 bases, with 6 bases left in between. The CDR3 extends over 13 amino acids. Germline V gene data show CDR1 as SEHNR and CDR2 as FQNEAQ (reference sequence). The CDR3 spells CASSLAGGETQYF. DNA for the CDR3: TGTGCCAGCAGCTTAGCGGGTGGAGAGACCCAGTACTTC. Looking up the rest from reference TRBV7-9 and TRBJ2-5 gives the full variable domain: DTGVSQNPRHKITKRGQNVTFRCDPISEHNRLYWYRQTLGQGPEFLTYFQNEAQLEKSRLLSDRFSAERPKGSFSTLEIQRTEQGDSAMYLCASSLAGGETQYFGPGTRLLVL.

This clonotype was seen more than once but under ten times. The chain joins TRBV10-3 to TRBJ2-1, with a possible D match to TRBD2 (5 bases). CDR1 and CDR2 (germline): ENHRY, SYGVKD. V was shortened by 3 bases and J by 7 bases, with 10 bases between the two germline ends. The CDR3 has 13 amino acids. The CDR3 nucleotides are TGTGCCATCAGTGACCCCAGCGGTAATGAGCAGTTCTTC. Protein sequence: CAISDPSGNEQFF.

A few counts support this clonotype. The CDR3 loop reads CSAIRAGDSYNEQFF. The CDR3 DNA sequence: TGCAGTGCCATTCGCGCGGGAGACTCCTACAATGAGCAGTTCTTC. The chain uses TRBV20-1 and TRBJ2-1; TRBD2 aligns across 7 bases. CDR3 length: 15 amino acids. The ends lost 6 bases at V and 0 bases at J; junction bases unmatched: 8. In germline, CDR1 is DFQATT, CDR2 SNEGSKA (reference sequence).

This clonotype has a count of ten or more. V and J are TRBV28 and TRBJ2-3; 8 bases are shared with TRBD2. CDR3 length: 16 residues. J was trimmed by 2 bases and V by 6 bases; bases with no gene match: 10. Per the germline V gene, CDR1 is MDHEN and CDR2 is SYDVKM. The CDR3, as DNA: TGTGCCAGCAGCCTCCGGGGGGGGCAGGTCACAGATACGCAGTATTTT. This translates into CASSLRGGQVTDTQYF.

V gene TRBV5-6 combines with J gene TRBJ1-2; 7 bases are shared with TRBD1. CDR1 and CDR2 from the germline V gene are SGHDT and YYEEEE. The V gene end was trimmed by 3 bases and the J gene end by 4 bases; junction bases not matched to a gene: 12. This CDR3 contains 16 residues. CDR3 in DNA: TGTGCCAGCAGCTCGGACTTGGACAGGTTAACCTATGGCTACACCTTC. Translation: CASSSDLDRLTYGYTF. Looking up the rest from reference TRBV5-6 and TRBJ1-2 gives the full variable domain: DAGVTQSPTHLIKTRGQQVTLRCSPKSGHDTVSWYQQALGQGPQFIFQYYEEEERQRGNFPDRFSGHQFPNYSSELNVNALLLGDSALYLCASSSDLDRLTYGYTFGSGTRLTVV.

The genes are TRBV7-2 and TRBJ1-6; D possibly corresponds to TRBD1 (6 bases). CDR1 and CDR2 from the germline V gene are SGHTA and FQGNSA. There are 15 residues in the CDR3. Trimming took off 5 bases at V and 10 bases at J, with 18 bases between the two ends. The CDR3, as DNA: TGTGCCAGCAGCCCCCACCTGGGCAGGGGATCACCCCTCCACTTT. Its protein product is CASSPHLGRGSPLHF.

The chain joins TRBV7-9 to TRBJ2-5, with D possibly being TRBD1 (6 bases). Looked up from germline, CDR1 is SEHNR and CDR2 is FQNEAQ (reference sequence). The CDR3 extends over 15 amino acids. V lost 1 base and J lost 7, with 16 bases in between. The DNA of the CDR3 is TGTGCCAGCAGCTTAGAGGACGGACTCAGGGGGACCCAGTACTTC. It translates to CASSLEDGLRGTQYF.

V and J are TRBV25-1 and TRBJ1-1; D is possibly TRBD1 (5 bases). CDR1 is MGHDK and CDR2 is SYGVNS in the germline V gene. The germline V and J ends were trimmed by 1 base and 4 bases, with 7 bases remaining between them. The CDR3 is 13 amino acids. Written as DNA, the CDR3 is TGTGCCAGCAGTGAATCAGGGAGCACTGAAGCTTTCTTT. The encoded protein is CASSESGSTEAFF.

About this clonotype itself: A much larger clone differs by one base, so this may be a read error. This chain connects TRBV12-3 or TRBV12-4 to TRBJ1-5; no clear D. V was clipped by 7 bases and J by 2 bases, with 9 bases between them. The CDR3 loop spans 13 amino acids. For the CDR3, the DNA is TGTGCCAGCATTGGAGCCGGCAATCAGCCCCAGCATTTT. This translates into CASIGAGNQPQHF.

A few counts support this clonotype. For the CDR3, the DNA is TGCGCCAGCAGCCAAGGGGTGAATCTAGCCAAAAACATTCAGTACTTC. This gives the protein CASSQGVNLAKNIQYF. The chain has TRBV4-3 and TRBJ2-4; D is unresolved. Germline V gives CDR1 LGHNA, CDR2 YSLEER. The length of the CDR3 is 16 residues. V dropped 1 base and J dropped 0 bases, with 10 bases sitting between them.

In its sample, this clonotype was seen a few times. The gene calls are TRBV6-2 or TRBV6-3 and TRBJ1-2; no firm D call. The ends were cut back, 0 bases at V and 4 bases at J, with 3 bases in the middle. CDR1 MNHEY and CDR2 SVGEGT come from the germline V gene. The CDR3 is 12 amino acids. The CDR3 region has the DNA TGTGCCAGCAGTTACTCTTTCTATGGCTACACCTTC. This sequence encodes CASSYSFYGYTF.

This clonotype was seen only a few times. The chain recombines TRBV7-2 with TRBJ2-3, with D uncertain. Per germline, CDR1 SGHTA and CDR2 FQGNSA. V was cut by 4 bases and J by 5 bases, with 19 bases left in between. CDR3 size: 16 residues. DNA for the CDR3: TGTGCCAGCAGCTGGGATCGCCGGATTGCCCGAGATACGCAGTATTTT. Translation: CASSWDRRIARDTQYF.

This clonotype was seen only once. This chain joins TRBV7-9 and TRBJ2-2; TRBD2 matches 12 bases. Germline trimming cut 5 bases from V and 4 bases from J; bases unmatched to any gene: 5. CDR3 length: 16 residues. Germline loops: CDR1 SEHNR, CDR2 FQNEAQ (reference sequence). The CDR3 sequence is CASSQRLAGATGELFF. The CDR3 region has the DNA TGTGCCAGCAGCCAAAGACTAGCGGGAGCCACCGGGGAGCTGTTTTTT.

The rearrangement joins TRBV28 to TRBJ2-7; no clear D. The CDR3 consists of 15 residues. Germline loops: CDR1 MDHEN, CDR2 SYDVKM. Trimming removed 6 bases from V and 0 bases from J, with 15 bases in between. The CDR3 region is CASRRIHTYSYEQYF. CDR3 in DNA: TGTGCCAGCAGACGAATCCACACATACTCCTACGAGCAGTACTTC.

This clonotype was seen repeatedly, ten times or more. The V and J genes are TRBV27 and TRBJ2-5; D not resolved. CDR3 size: 14 residues. V was clipped by 3 bases and J by 1 base, with 9 bases between them. Looked up from germline, CDR1 is MNHEY and CDR2 is SMNVEV (reference sequence). The DNA for the CDR3 is TGTGCCAGCAGTTTGGGCAGGCTCCAAGAGACCCAGTACTTC. Translation: CASSLGRLQETQYF.

The chain recombines TRBV29-1 with TRBJ2-2; D tentatively fits TRBD1 or TRBD2 (6 bases each). The CDR3 has 16 residues. V was cut by 4 bases and J by 0 bases, with 15 bases left in between. Germline V CDR1 and CDR2: SQVTM, ANQGSEA. The CDR3 reads CSVVLAGHANTGELFF. CDR3 bases: TGCAGCGTTGTGTTGGCGGGACATGCGAACACCGGGGAGCTGTTTTTT.